Listed here are 25 T cell receptor beta chains from one sample, sequenced in a study of beta chain features in type 1 diabetes. Study-wide results and caveats: The study found moderately but significantly shorter TCRB CDR3s in all four CD4+ subsets of Type 1 diabetes patients.

cDNA synthesis used the whole RNA isolate, giving expressed TCRB sequences. The protocol was immunoSEQ multiplex PCR, while the TCRdb copy is restricted to in-frame clones and leaves out a portion. The table records some 350,000 clones, around 9.6% of them present only once. These receptors lack a known antigen. The sequenced material came from central memory CD4+ T cells from blood. All receptors derive from a young man with type 1 diabetes.

This clone occurred many times. V usage is TRBV7-7 and J usage is TRBJ2-3; TRBD2 agrees at 8 bases. Germline assignment: CDR1 SSHAT and CDR2 FNYEAQ (reference sequence). Losses at the gene ends were 4 bases for V and 9 bases for J; bases not matched to a gene: 15. This CDR3 is built from 16 residues. For the CDR3, the DNA is TGTGCCAGCAGCTCGAGACCGGGACCAGCGGGGGACACGCAGTATTTT. Protein: CASSSRPGPAGDTQYF.

This chain connects TRBV4-3 to TRBJ1-6, with D perhaps TRBD1 (5 bases). Germline-derived CDR1 and CDR2 are LGHNA and YSLEER. The CDR3 is made up of 15 amino acids. V lost 0 bases to trimming and J lost 10 bases, with 13 bases between them. DNA of the CDR3: TGCGCCAGCAGCCAAGATCAGGGTTTCGTCTCACCCCTCCACTTT. The encoded protein is CASSQDQGFVSPLHF.

This clone was seen only a few times. The chain is built from TRBV29-1 and TRBJ1-5; 7 nucleotides agree with TRBD1. CDR3 length: 13 amino acids. Germline V gene lookup returns CDR1 SQVTM and CDR2 ANQGSEA. V shed 7 bases and J 4 bases; nucleotides not matched to a gene: 7. As DNA, the CDR3 is TGCAGCGCCCGGACAGGAGGAAATCAGCCCCAGCATTTT. This codes for CSARTGGNQPQHF.

The rearrangement uses TRBV29-1 and TRBJ2-2; D remains ambiguous. V lost 7 bases to trimming and J lost 4 bases, with 19 bases between them. The germline CDR1 and CDR2 sequences are SQVTM and ANQGSEA. The CDR3 contains 15 residues. As DNA, the CDR3 is TGCAGCGCCGCTCCCGGGTGGTCGGGCACCGGGGAGCTGTTTTTT. The encoded protein is CSAAPGWSGTGELFF.

This clone was detected many times. CDR3 nucleotides: TGTGCCAGTGCTGGTGACTATGGCTACACCTTC. Translation gives CASAGDYGYTF. The V call is TRBV19, the J call TRBJ1-2; D is unresolved. This CDR3 is 11 amino acids long. The ends were cut back, 8 bases at V and 3 bases at J, with 7 bases in the middle. Germline V gene data show CDR1 as LNHDA and CDR2 as SQIVND (reference sequence).

This chain joins TRBV7-9 and TRBJ2-5; TRBD1 might be the D (6 bases). V dropped 5 bases and J dropped 1 base, with 14 bases sitting between them. The CDR3 contains 15 residues. Looked up from germline, CDR1 is SEHNR and CDR2 is FQNEAQ (reference sequence). CDR3 amino acids: CASSPSRGIQETQYF. The DNA for the CDR3 is TGTGCCAGCAGCCCCTCGAGGGGGATCCAAGAGACCCAGTACTTC.

A remark on this clone: Other DNA sequences within the sample encode an identical CDR3. V and J are TRBV5-4 and TRBJ1-4, with a possible D match to TRBD1 (6 bases). This CDR3 spans 14 amino acids. Looked up from germline, CDR1 is SGHNT and CDR2 is YYREEE (reference sequence). Trimming left V 0 bases short and J 8 bases short, with 11 bases between. Written as DNA, the CDR3 is TGTGCCAGCAGCTTGGATAGGGGGAGAGAAAAACTGTTTTTT. Its translation is CASSLDRGREKLFF.

This clone turned up a few times. The genes are TRBV18 and TRBJ1-2; 9 bases are shared with TRBD1. Germline V CDR1 and CDR2: KGHSH, LQKENI. CDR3 length equals 14 residues. Losses at the gene ends were 3 bases for V and 3 bases for J; bases not matched to a gene: 2. CDR3 loop: CASSPRTGDYGYTF. In nucleotides, the CDR3 is TGTGCCAGCTCACCCAGGACAGGGGACTATGGCTACACCTTC.

The gene calls are TRBV29-1 and TRBJ2-7; 7 bases map to TRBD2. CDR1 is SQVTM and CDR2 is ANQGSEA in the germline V gene. V lost 4 bases to trimming and J lost 6 bases; unmatched junction nucleotides: 3. The CDR3 spans 11 residues. CDR3 residues: CSVAAGPEQYF. CDR3 bases: TGCAGCGTTGCAGCGGGGCCCGAGCAGTACTTC.

The rearrangement uses TRBV6-1 and TRBJ2-1; 8 nucleotides agree with TRBD1. In germline, CDR1 is MNHNS, CDR2 SASEGT. V trimming: 6 bases; J trimming: 4 bases; junction bases outside the gene matches: 5. The CDR3 is 14 residues long. CDR3: CASREGQAYNEQFF. The CDR3 DNA is TGTGCCAGCAGAGAGGGACAGGCATACAATGAGCAGTTCTTC.

The CDR3 sequence is CASSAPGGDEIYEQYF. For the CDR3, the DNA is TGTGCCAGCAGCGCACCCGGTGGGGACGAGATCTACGAGCAGTACTTC. The genes are TRBV9 and TRBJ2-7, with D perhaps given as TRBD1 or TRBD2 (5 bases each). Germline loops: CDR1 SGDLS, CDR2 YYNGEE. The CDR3 has 16 residues. The V end lost 3 bases, the J end lost 3 bases, and 19 bases lay between the germline ends.

The chain joins TRBV4-3 to TRBJ2-1, with D possibly matching TRBD1 (7 bases). CDR1 and CDR2 (germline): LGHNA, YSLEER. The length of the CDR3 is 14 residues. The V and J ends lost 4 bases and 4 bases respectively, with 11 bases between them. The CDR3 here is CASSPQGGYNEQFF. In DNA, the CDR3 is TGCGCCAGCAGCCCCCAGGGGGGTTACAATGAGCAGTTCTTC.

The chain employs TRBV4-3 and TRBJ1-4; TRBD1 is a possible D gene (5 bases). The CDR3 runs 18 residues. Germline CDR1 is LGHNA and CDR2 is YSLEER. Trimming pared 0 bases from V and 4 bases from J, leaving 18 bases between. The CDR3 loop reads CASSQDLGRTRRNEKLFF. CDR3 coding DNA: TGCGCCAGCAGCCAAGATCTCGGCAGGACACGACGTAATGAAAAACTGTTTTTT.

The chain uses TRBV19 and TRBJ1-1; possible D gene TRBD1, 5 bases. The CDR3 totals 15 residues. The germline gives CDR1 LNHDA, CDR2 SQIVND (reference sequence). Trimming removed 3 bases at V and 0 bases at J, with 11 bases between. As DNA, the CDR3 is TGTGCCAGTAGTATTTGGTGGACAATGAACACTGAAGCTTTCTTT. This gives the protein CASSIWWTMNTEAFF. The full variable domain, rest sourced from reference TRBV19 and TRBJ1-1, is DGGITQSPKYLFRKEGQNVTLSCEQNLNHDAMYWYRQDPGQGLRLIYYSQIVNDFQKGDIAEGYSVSREKKESFPLTVTSAQKNPTAFYLCASSIWWTMNTEAFFGQGTRLTVV.

This clone was counted only a few times. The chain is built from TRBV30 and TRBJ2-7; D possibly corresponds to TRBD2 (6 bases). Looked up from germline, CDR1 is GTSNPN and CDR2 is SVGIG (reference sequence). The CDR3 sequence is 16 residues long. V lost 2 bases to trimming and J lost 0 bases, with 17 bases between them. CDR3 bases: TGTGCCTGGAGTCCTCCGGACGGGGGAAGCTCCTACGAGCAGTACTTC. This codes for CAWSPPDGGSSYEQYF.

This clone was seen ten or more times. The V call is TRBV4-1, the J call TRBJ2-2; D could derive from TRBD1 or TRBD2 (5 bases each). The germline V gene has CDR1 MGHRA and CDR2 YSYEKL. The CDR3 is 16 amino acids. Between the trimmed V and J ends, which lost 0 bases and 8 bases, there was a span of 16 bases. The DNA of the CDR3 is TGCGCCAGCAGCCAAGAAGGGACGCTACGTTCGGGGGAGCTGTTTTTT. It yields the protein CASSQEGTLRSGELFF.

The table lists this clone with a few counts. The J gene is TRBJ2-5, the V gene TRBV5-1, with D tentatively TRBD1 (5 bases). This CDR3 region has 15 residues. Germline V CDR1 and CDR2: SGHRS, YFSETQ. The V and J ends lost 4 bases and 0 bases respectively, with 13 bases between them. The CDR3 reads CASSPRQLDQETQYF. The CDR3 DNA reads as TGCGCCAGCAGCCCCCGACAGTTAGACCAAGAGACCCAGTACTTC.

The genes are TRBV5-4 and TRBJ2-5; TRBD2 matches at 13 bases. The CDR3 loop spans 14 amino acids. Germline V gives CDR1 SGHNT, CDR2 YYREEE (reference sequence). J lost 13 bases, V lost 3 bases, and 9 bases had no gene match. CDR3 loop: CASSSGLAGFSGYF. CDR3 DNA sequence: TGTGCCAGCAGCTCGGGACTAGCGGGATTCTCGGGGTACTTC.

This clone was seen a handful of times. This chain connects TRBV11-3 to TRBJ2-3; the D gene is possibly TRBD1 (5 bases). Trimming stripped 2 bases from V and 2 bases from J, with 14 bases between. The germline V gene encodes CDR1 SGHNT and CDR2 YENEEA. The CDR3 is 16 residues long. The CDR3, as DNA: TGTGCCAGCAGCTTAAGGGGTGGAGCGCCCACAGATACGCAGTATTTT. It encodes CASSLRGGAPTDTQYF.

This clone was seen a handful of times. The V call is TRBV19, the J call TRBJ1-1; D may be TRBD1 (6 bases). The V end lost 8 bases, the J end lost 5 bases, and 18 bases lay between the germline ends. The CDR3 covers 14 residues. CDR1 and CDR2 (germline): LNHDA, SQIVND (reference sequence). The CDR3 loop is CASYGRGAYTEAFF. As DNA, the CDR3 is TGTGCCAGTTACGGACGGGGGGCGTATACTGAAGCTTTCTTT.

This clone turned up a few times. The chain has TRBV7-2 and TRBJ2-2; D call uncertain. Germline V gene lookup returns CDR1 SGHTA and CDR2 FQGNSA. Trimming shortened V by 2 bases and J by 5 bases, and 12 bases separated the two germline ends. There are 15 residues in the CDR3. CDR3 DNA: TGTGCCAGCAGCTTAACGGGCATGCCGACCGGGGAGCTGTTTTTT. Its translation: CASSLTGMPTGELFF.

The chain links TRBV5-8 to TRBJ1-2; TRBD1 matches 9 bases. CDR3 length: 14 amino acids. Per germline, CDR1 SGHTS and CDR2 YDEGEE. The J segment lost 3 bases and the V segment lost 6 bases, leaving 6 bases of the junction unmatched. CDR3 nucleotides: TGTGCCAGCAACCGGGGACAGGGATACTATGGCTACACCTTC. This codes for CASNRGQGYYGYTF.

The chain links TRBV27 to TRBJ1-6, with TRBD1 matching over 7 bases. Per the germline V gene, CDR1 is MNHEY and CDR2 is SMNVEV (reference sequence). The V and J ends lost 6 bases and 8 bases, in that order; junction bases with no gene match: 10. The CDR3 spans 15 residues. The CDR3 nucleotides are TGTGCCAGCAGCATTAGACAGGGTATGGATTCACCCCTCCACTTT. It codes for CASSIRQGMDSPLHF.

In this sample, this clone turned up many times. The chain has TRBV28 and TRBJ1-4; no reliable D call. This CDR3 contains 15 residues. V lost 6 bases and J 0 bases, leaving 11 bases between the germline ends. Germline V gene lookup returns CDR1 MDHEN and CDR2 SYDVKM. This chain's CDR3 is CASRPGFATNEKLFF. The CDR3, as DNA: TGTGCCAGCAGGCCGGGATTTGCAACTAATGAAAAACTGTTTTTT.

This clone was found a few times. V usage is TRBV5-1 and J usage is TRBJ2-6; 9 nucleotides match TRBD1. CDR1 and CDR2 (germline): SGHRS, YFSETQ. The CDR3 spans 22 residues. The V and J ends lost 4 bases and 1 base, in that order; junction bases with no gene match: 21. CDR3 residues: CASSPEGIQAGTGRSGANVLTF. The CDR3 DNA sequence: TGCGCCAGCAGCCCGGAGGGTATTCAGGCAGGGACAGGGCGTTCTGGGGCCAACGTCCTGACTTTC.